The 9 T cell receptor beta chains in this list originate from one sample, sequenced in a study of beta chain features in type 1 diabetes. Study-wide findings and caveats: There was a moderate but significant shortening of TCRB CDR3s in all four CD4+ subsets of Type 1 diabetes patients.

These receptors have no known antigen. The entirety of the isolated RNA underwent reverse transcription, so expressed TCRB transcripts were sequenced. Data came from immunoSEQ multiplex PCR; TCRdb stores just in-frame clones and leaves some out. The profile shows around 310,000 clones, approximately 15% of them singletons. The sequenced sample consisted of naive CD4+ T cells from blood. The receptors shown here come from a woman aged 18-29 years with type 1 diabetes.

The chain joins TRBV27 to TRBJ2-1; D gene ambiguous. Germline-derived CDR1 and CDR2 are MNHEY and SMNVEV (reference sequence). Trimming stripped 3 bases from V and 9 bases from J, with 12 bases between. CDR3 length: 13 residues. CDR3 loop: CASSLGSVGEQFF. The CDR3 coding sequence is TGTGCCAGCAGTTTGGGCTCGGTCGGTGAGCAGTTCTTC.

The V call is TRBV11-2, the J call TRBJ2-3, with D hard to call. There are 15 residues in the CDR3. The germline V and J ends were trimmed by 0 bases and 2 bases, with 9 bases remaining between them. Germline lookup yields CDR1 SGHAT and CDR2 FQNNGV. The chain's CDR3 is CASSLDLVNTDTQYF. CDR3 nucleotides: TGTGCCAGCAGCTTAGACTTAGTGAACACAGATACGCAGTATTTT. Full variable domain (missing parts from reference TRBV11-2 and TRBJ2-3): EAGVAQSPRYKIIEKRQSVAFWCNPISGHATLYWYQQILGQGPKLLIQFQNNGVVDDSQLPKDRFSAERLKGVDSTLKIQPAKLEDSAVYLCASSLDLVNTDTQYFGPGTRLTVL.

This clone was detected only a few times. V usage is TRBV4-3 and J usage is TRBJ2-1; 15 nucleotides line up with TRBD2. J lost 8 bases, V lost 2 bases, and 4 bases had no gene match. This CDR3 has 16 amino acids. Germline assignment: CDR1 LGHNA and CDR2 YSLEER. The CDR3 sequence: CASSQSRTSGRDEQFF. The CDR3 nucleotides read TGCGCCAGCAGCCAATCCCGGACTAGCGGGAGGGATGAGCAGTTCTTC.

The V and J genes are TRBV13 and TRBJ2-6; 8 bases match TRBD1. Germline V lookup: CDR1 PRHDT, CDR2 FYEKMQ (reference sequence). After removal of 4 bases from V and 0 bases from J, the junction contained 8 bases not matched to a gene. The CDR3 is 18 residues long. The CDR3 bases are TGTGCCAGCAGCTCCTGGGACAGGCTAAGCTCTGGGGCCAACGTCCTGACTTTC. Amino acid sequence: CASSSWDRLSSGANVLTF.

This clone was seen only a few times. The chain combines TRBV6-1 with TRBJ2-5, with 14 nucleotides matching TRBD2. CDR1 is MNHNS, CDR2 SASEGT, per germline. V was pared by 4 bases and J by 4 bases, with 8 bases of the junction left unmatched. The CDR3 is made up of 17 amino acids. Here the CDR3 reads CASSARTSGRLAETQYF. CDR3 bases: TGTGCCAGCAGTGCCAGGACTAGCGGGAGGTTGGCAGAGACCCAGTACTTC.

The V gene is TRBV18, the J gene TRBJ2-3; 9 bases agree with TRBD1. Germline-derived CDR1 and CDR2 are KGHSH and LQKENI. This CDR3 has 15 residues. J was trimmed by 3 bases and V by 4 bases; bases with no gene match: 5. The CDR3 DNA follows: TGTGCCAGCTCACAGGGACAGGGAGTAACAGATACGCAGTATTTT. Translation gives CASSQGQGVTDTQYF.

This clone was seen more than once but under ten times. The V call is TRBV19, the J call TRBJ2-4; the D is unclear. Trimming took off 6 bases at V and 0 bases at J, with 12 bases between the two ends. CDR1 is LNHDA and CDR2 is SQIVND in the germline V gene (reference sequence). This CDR3 has 15 amino acids. CDR3 amino acids: CASRLSPLAKNIQYF. CDR3 in DNA: TGTGCCAGTAGGCTTAGTCCTTTAGCCAAAAACATTCAGTACTTC.

This clone was observed a few times. V usage is TRBV11-3 and J usage is TRBJ2-1; D is uncertain. Between the trimmed V and J ends, which lost 8 bases and 8 bases, there was a span of 10 bases. CDR3 length equals 11 residues. Germline-derived CDR1 and CDR2 are SGHNT and YENEEA. This CDR3 reads CASAAVYEQFF. The CDR3 coding sequence is TGTGCCAGCGCCGCGGTCTATGAGCAGTTCTTC.

This clone has more than one count but fewer than ten. The V and J genes are TRBV28 and TRBJ2-1, with 7 bases lining up with TRBD1. This CDR3 is built from 15 residues. The germline V gene encodes CDR1 MDHEN and CDR2 SYDVKM. Trimming removed 4 bases from V and 2 bases from J; junction bases left unmatched: 5. This CDR3 is CASSSPGQTYNEQFF. The DNA of the CDR3 is TGTGCCAGCAGTTCGCCGGGACAGACCTACAATGAGCAGTTCTTC.